Below, 24 T cell receptor beta chains from the same sample are listed, as sequenced in a study of yellow fever vaccine responses in identical twins. TCRdb reanalysed the RT-PCR reads using MiXCR and keeps one entry per CDR3 protein. The sample has about 19,000 distinct CDR3 sequences, less than 75% seen once. Sample: T cells from blood (PBMCs), unsorted or a sorted subset (not recorded which), taken before or after yellow fever vaccination (not recorded which). The origin of the receptors is a woman between 18 and 30 years old who received the yellow fever vaccine.

The chain combines TRBV2 with TRBJ2-1, with 10 bases fitting TRBD1. Trimming cost V 4 bases and J 6 bases; bases outside gene matches: 6. CDR1 SNHLY and CDR2 FYNNEI come from the germline V gene. The CDR3 runs 15 residues. The CDR3 here is CASSVHRTGGNEQFF. The CDR3 nucleotides are TGTGCCAGCAGTGTACATCGGACAGGGGGCAATGAGCAGTTCTTC.

This clonotype was seen just once. V is TRBV5-6 and J is TRBJ2-1; 11 bases are shared with TRBD2. The junction had 7 bases not matched to a gene; V was cut back by 4 bases and J by 4 bases. The CDR3 loop spans 16 amino acids. The V gene's germline CDR1 is SGHDT and CDR2 YYEEEE. CDR3 residues: CASSGPGLADYNEQFF. The CDR3 DNA is TGTGCCAGCAGCGGCCCGGGACTAGCGGATTACAATGAGCAGTTCTTC.

This chain joins TRBV19 and TRBJ1-5, with D uncertain. CDR3 length equals 14 residues. The V and J ends lost 1 base and 2 bases respectively, with 6 bases between them. Germline values: CDR1 LNHDA, CDR2 SQIVND (reference sequence). CDR3 bases: TGTGCCAGTAGTATAGTCCTGGGCAATCAGCCCCAGCATTTT. Translated, it gives CASSIVLGNQPQHF.

The chain combines TRBV5-1 with TRBJ2-5, with 7 positions matching TRBD1. Losses at the gene ends were 1 base for V and 0 bases for J; bases not matched to a gene: 6. The CDR3 sequence is 16 residues long. From germline, CDR1 is SGHRS and CDR2 YFSETQ. The CDR3 DNA sequence: TGCGCCAGCAGCTTGAGGGGGCAGGGTTACCAAGAGACCCAGTACTTC. Encoded protein: CASSLRGQGYQETQYF.

The J gene is TRBJ2-7, the V gene TRBV7-3; D is possibly TRBD2 (6 bases). Germline CDR1 SGHTA, CDR2 FQGTGA. The CDR3 spans 16 residues. With 1 base removed from V and 2 bases from J, the gap between germline ends came to 15 bases. For the CDR3, the DNA is TGTGCCAGCAGCTTAATCAATTCCGGGAGCGCCTACGAGCAGTACTTC. Its translation is CASSLINSGSAYEQYF.

The chain recombines TRBV29-1 with TRBJ2-1; 8 nucleotides match TRBD1. The ends lost 6 bases at V and 9 bases at J; junction bases unmatched: 10. Per germline, CDR1 SQVTM and CDR2 ANQGSEA. The CDR3 consists of 13 residues. CDR3 sequence: CSVDRGEFGEQFF. The CDR3 DNA reads as TGCAGCGTCGACAGGGGAGAGTTCGGTGAGCAGTTCTTC.

This clonotype was detected only once. This rearrangement joins TRBV2 to TRBJ2-5; D gene uncertain. From germline, CDR1 is SNHLY and CDR2 FYNNEI. The CDR3 sequence is 12 residues long. Trimming cost V 4 bases and J 5 bases, with 8 bases left between them. CDR3 sequence: CASSGLDETQYF. In nucleotides, the CDR3 is TGTGCCAGCAGTGGGCTGGACGAGACCCAGTACTTC.

This clonotype was seen only a few times. The genes are TRBV12-3 or TRBV12-4 and TRBJ1-6; D is uncertain. Trimming removed 2 bases at V and 5 bases at J, with 10 bases between. CDR3 length: 15 residues. The CDR3 DNA follows: TGTGCCAGCAGTTTACGGGAGCTTAATAATTCACCCCTCCACTTT. It codes for CASSLRELNNSPLHF.

This clonotype was picked up a small number of times. The chain links TRBV29-1 to TRBJ1-2; maybe TRBD1 (6 bases). The V gene lost 2 bases and the J gene lost 3 bases, with 13 bases spanning the gap. The CDR3 totals 14 residues. Germline loops: CDR1 SQVTM, CDR2 ANQGSEA. Here the CDR3 reads CSVERGGGDYGYTF. CDR3 sequence (DNA): TGCAGCGTTGAAAGAGGGGGGGGTGACTATGGCTACACCTTC. Variable domain in full (rest from reference TRBV29-1 and TRBJ1-2): SAVISQKPSRDICQRGTSLTIQCQVDSQVTMMFWYRQQPGQSLTLIATANQGSEATYESGFVIDKFPISRPNLTFSTLTVSNMSPEDSSIYLCSVERGGGDYGYTFGSGTRLTVV.

This clonotype was seen a few times. The chain couples TRBV7-8 to TRBJ2-3; the D gene is possibly TRBD2 (6 bases). V shed 3 bases and J shed 2 bases, with 9 bases lying between them. CDR3 length equals 14 residues. The germline V gene has CDR1 SGHVS and CDR2 FQNEAQ. CDR3 in amino acids: CASSLEGYTDTQYF. The CDR3, as DNA: TGTGCCAGCAGCTTGGAGGGGTACACAGATACGCAGTATTTT. Full variable domain (missing parts from reference TRBV7-8 and TRBJ2-3): GAGVSQSPRYKVAKRGQDVALRCDPISGHVSLFWYQQALGQGPEFLTYFQNEAQLDKSGLPSDRFFAERPEGSVSTLKIQRTQQEDSAVYLCASSLEGYTDTQYFGPGTRLTVL.

V is TRBV5-5 and J is TRBJ1-2; D call uncertain. The CDR3 has 17 residues. Looked up from germline, CDR1 is SGHKS and CDR2 is YYEKEE (reference sequence). Trimming shortened V by 4 bases and J by 4 bases, and 23 bases separated the two germline ends. This CDR3 is CASSPGTASGGGYGYTF. DNA of the CDR3: TGTGCCAGCAGCCCCGGCACAGCCAGTGGTGGTGGCTATGGCTACACCTTC.

The rearrangement joins TRBV23-1 to TRBJ2-6; D is uncertain. TRBV23-1 is filed as an ORF, its function uncertain. The CDR3 is 15 amino acids. V gave up 0 bases and J gave up 3 bases, with 6 bases separating them. Here the CDR3 DNA reads TGCGCCAGCAGTCAATCGCTCCATGGGGCCAACGTCCTGACTTTC. It codes for CASSQSLHGANVLTF.

The chain employs TRBV12-3 or TRBV12-4 and TRBJ2-3; D is perhaps TRBD2 (5 bases). The V gene lost 5 bases and the J gene lost 4 bases, with 19 bases spanning the gap. CDR3 length: 16 residues. The CDR3 here is CASSPRDPQRPDTQYF. In nucleotides, the CDR3 is TGTGCCAGCAGTCCCCGGGATCCCCAGCGCCCAGATACGCAGTATTTT.

The V call is TRBV4-3, the J call TRBJ2-2; weak D call: TRBD2 (6 bases). Germline CDR1 LGHNA, CDR2 YSLEER. With 4 bases removed from V and 1 base from J, the gap between germline ends came to 19 bases. CDR3 length equals 18 residues. The CDR3 sequence is CASSLLGGTGKNTGELFF. In DNA, the CDR3 is TGCGCCAGCAGCCTCCTCGGAGGGACGGGAAAGAACACCGGGGAGCTGTTTTTT.

This clonotype was recorded only once. The V gene is TRBV5-5, the J gene TRBJ2-7; the D is unclear. Germline V lookup: CDR1 SGHKS, CDR2 YYEKEE (reference sequence). This CDR3 is built from 15 residues. V lost 0 bases to trimming and J lost 9 bases, with 19 bases between them. CDR3 sequence (DNA): TGTGCCAGCAGCTTGGGTCCTAAGATAGAAATTGGGCAGTACGTC. Translating gives CASSLGPKIEIGQYV.

The chain employs TRBV18 and TRBJ2-3; D not resolved. The V end lost 0 bases, the J end lost 6 bases, and 7 bases lay between the germline ends. Germline V lookup: CDR1 KGHSH, CDR2 LQKENI. CDR3 length: 13 amino acids. The CDR3: CASSPPIHDTQYF. DNA of the CDR3: TGTGCCAGCTCACCACCGATTCACGATACGCAGTATTTT.

The V call is TRBV4-1, the J call TRBJ1-1; D gene ambiguous. Germline CDR1 MGHRA, CDR2 YSYEKL. V lost 0 bases, J lost 6 bases, and 14 bases lay in between. The CDR3 has 15 amino acids. DNA of the CDR3: TGCGCCAGCAGCCAAGAAGAAGGGAATTTCGCTGAAGCTTTCTTT. It is translated as CASSQEEGNFAEAFF.

This clonotype occurred once. This sequence joins TRBV5-1 and TRBJ2-7; the D call may be TRBD1 or TRBD2 (6 bases each). Trimming shortened V by 2 bases and J by 6 bases, and 21 bases separated the two germline ends. Germline V gene data show CDR1 as SGHRS and CDR2 as YFSETQ. This CDR3 comprises 16 residues. The DNA of the CDR3 is TGCGCCAGCAGCTTAGGGGGGAACGAGGTTTTTCGCGAGCAGTACTTC. This gives the protein CASSLGGNEVFREQYF.

The chain couples TRBV11-1 to TRBJ2-7; 13 nucleotides agree with TRBD2. This CDR3 region has 16 residues. Trimming at V came to 5 bases and at J to 3 bases, leaving 7 bases not matched to a gene. Germline V gene data show CDR1 as SGHAT and CDR2 as FQDESV (reference sequence). The CDR3 DNA follows: TGTGCCAGCAGCCCCGGACTAGCGGGGGCCTTCTACGAGCAGTACGTC. It codes for CASSPGLAGAFYEQYV.

The chain links TRBV10-3 to TRBJ1-2; TRBD1 matches at 11 bases. V gave up 4 bases and J gave up 7 bases; unmatched junction bases: 5. The germline V gene has CDR1 ENHRY and CDR2 SYGVKD. The CDR3 is made up of 14 amino acids. The CDR3 DNA follows: TGTGCCATCAGTGGTGGACAGGGGGCTAGTGGCTACACCTTC. It is translated as CAISGGQGASGYTF.

V gene TRBV11-3 combines with J gene TRBJ2-3; TRBD2 matches at 9 bases. This CDR3 has 14 residues. Losses at the gene ends were 6 bases for V and 6 bases for J; bases not matched to a gene: 7. Germline values: CDR1 SGHNT, CDR2 YENEEA. CDR3 sequence: CASSGGRAIDTQYF. As DNA, the CDR3 is TGTGCCAGCAGTGGCGGGAGGGCCATTGATACGCAGTATTTT.

The rearrangement joins TRBV10-2 to TRBJ2-7; the D gene is possibly TRBD1 (5 bases). The germline CDR1 and CDR2 sequences are WSHSY and SAAADI. The CDR3 totals 12 residues. Trimming took 4 bases from V and 1 from J, leaving 5 bases between them. The CDR3 region is CASSGQSYEQYF. As DNA, the CDR3 is TGCGCCAGCAGTGGACAGTCCTACGAGCAGTACTTC.

The DNA of the CDR3 is TGTGCCAGCAGTTACGCGGGGACCCGCGATACGCAGTATTTT. This gives the protein CASSYAGTRDTQYF. The V call is TRBV6-5, the J call TRBJ2-3, with D perhaps matching TRBD2 (6 bases). Germline V gives CDR1 MNHEY, CDR2 SVGAGI. This CDR3 has 14 residues. With 2 bases removed from V and 6 bases from J, the gap between germline ends came to 12 bases.

This clonotype appeared a single time. The chain carries TRBV18 and TRBJ2-7; 7 bases are a match to TRBD2. Germline CDR1 and CDR2: KGHSH and LQKENI. The CDR3 extends over 13 amino acids. Trimming removed 6 bases from V and 5 bases from J; junction bases left unmatched: 7. In nucleotides, the CDR3 is TGTGCCAGCTCGGCCGGACTAGTAGACGAGCAGTACTTC. Translation gives CASSAGLVDEQYF.